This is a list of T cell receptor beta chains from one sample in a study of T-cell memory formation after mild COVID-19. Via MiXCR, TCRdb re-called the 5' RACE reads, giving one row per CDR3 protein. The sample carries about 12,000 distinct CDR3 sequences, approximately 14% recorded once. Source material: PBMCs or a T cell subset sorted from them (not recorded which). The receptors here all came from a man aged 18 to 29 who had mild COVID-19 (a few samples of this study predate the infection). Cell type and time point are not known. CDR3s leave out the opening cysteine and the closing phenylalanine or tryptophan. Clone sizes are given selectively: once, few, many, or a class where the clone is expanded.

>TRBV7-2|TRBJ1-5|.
ASSRELNQPQH
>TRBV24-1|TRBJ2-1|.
ATSDKTNRGQSSYNEQF
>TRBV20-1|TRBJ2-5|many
SGGPETQY
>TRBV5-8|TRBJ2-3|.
ASSLVVRVGDTQY
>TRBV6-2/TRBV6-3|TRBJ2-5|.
ASSSLETQY
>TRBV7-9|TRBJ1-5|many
ASSRDTLRSTQH
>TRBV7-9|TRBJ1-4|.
ASSLSGSINEKLF
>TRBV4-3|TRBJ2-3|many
ASSQGTPGEDTQY
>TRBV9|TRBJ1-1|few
ASSAGGGNTEAF
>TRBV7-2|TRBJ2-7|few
ASSLAWGGYYEQY
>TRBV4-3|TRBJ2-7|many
ASSQDFATYSYEQY
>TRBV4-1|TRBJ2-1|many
ASSQEGVNEQF
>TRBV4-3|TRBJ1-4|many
ASSQEAEVGEKLF
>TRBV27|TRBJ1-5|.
ASRDGGLGQPQH
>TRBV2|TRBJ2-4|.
ASSVVLREGRAKNIQY
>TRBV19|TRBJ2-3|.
ASRTTGGTDTQY
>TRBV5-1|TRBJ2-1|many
ASRSTPGFNEQF
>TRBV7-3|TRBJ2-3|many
ASSPRTGPNTDTQY
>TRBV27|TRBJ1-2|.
ASSLGGRNYGYT
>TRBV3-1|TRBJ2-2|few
ASSRYWAGIHTGELF
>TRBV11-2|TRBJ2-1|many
ASSLAVRVGGEQF
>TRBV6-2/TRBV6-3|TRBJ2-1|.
ASSYGNEQF
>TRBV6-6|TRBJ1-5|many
ASSYSGTGRRQPQH
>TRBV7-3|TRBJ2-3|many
ASSLVLAGGLDTQY
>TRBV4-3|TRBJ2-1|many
ASSPRLDYNEQF
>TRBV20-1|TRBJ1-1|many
SALGGEAF
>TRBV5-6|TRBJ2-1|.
ASSLETSPRHEQF
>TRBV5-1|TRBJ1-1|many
ASSLAPGKGLPYRRAF
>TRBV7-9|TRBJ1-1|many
ASSPRRDRGTEAF
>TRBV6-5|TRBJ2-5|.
ASRILAGAPDETQY
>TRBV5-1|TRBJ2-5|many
ASSLSAGGFETQY
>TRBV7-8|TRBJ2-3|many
ASSVLTSTDTQY
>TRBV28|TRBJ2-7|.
ASSSPGQGGSGEY
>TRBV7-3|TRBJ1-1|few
ASSLSGVTEAF
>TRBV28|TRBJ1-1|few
ASSNLPAPTGASTEAF
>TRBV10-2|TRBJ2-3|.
ASSDSGRKNTQY
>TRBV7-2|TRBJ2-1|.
ASSLGTSGRREQF
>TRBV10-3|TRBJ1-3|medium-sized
AIMRDTTGNTIY
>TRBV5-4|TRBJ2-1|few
ASTLDTYNEQF
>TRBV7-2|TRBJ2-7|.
ASSLVSGAGEQY
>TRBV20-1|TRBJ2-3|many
SASSSSGDFTDTQY
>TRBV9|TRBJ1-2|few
ASSPLSAWDYGYT
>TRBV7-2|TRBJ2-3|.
ASSSPPRRSGESLLDTDTQY